The entry below gives a single T cell receptor (beta chain) sequence along with its context. This entry comes from a study of blood T cell repertoires in COVID-19. The overall study: T cells, B-cell-depleted T cells, or PBMCs supplied cDNA or gDNA.

As handled by the study authors: Researchers report that nucleated cell counts were estimated from reference gene primer amplification. The repertoire was sequenced with immunoSEQ multiplex PCR; TCRdb's copy has only in-frame clones and lacks some. The V and J calls and clone size are taken from that table; D and trimming were inferred from the DNA. The sample gives about 250,000 clones, approximately 80% of which show up once; approximately 4% is in the top ten. This CDR3 contains 16 residues. CDR1 SGHAT and CDR2 FQNNGV come from the germline V gene. The V segment lost 5 bases and the J segment 4 bases; nucleotides outside the gene matches: 8.

The specimen was peripheral blood. This sequence was found in a woman aged 40 to 49 with active or convalescent COVID-19. The rearrangement links TRBV11-2 to TRBJ2-3; 11 nucleotides align to TRBD2. CDR3 in amino acids: CASSIVSGGAPDTQYF. The CDR3 DNA follows: TGTGCCAGCAGCATTGTTAGCGGGGGGGCCCCAGATACGCAGTATTTT.